This is a list of T cell receptor beta chains from one sample in a study of cytomegalovirus exposure and HLA in healthy donors. Profiled with immunoSEQ multiplex PCR; TCRdb holds only in-frame clones, not every one. Here the sample spans around 110,000 clones, around 80% being singletons. The sample comprised PBMCs. The receptor set was obtained from a man between 25 and 39 years old in good health and CMV-seropositive. Both conserved end residues are part of each CDR3. A D gene is named only where the DNA matches it firmly. Not all rows give a size; the values are once, few, many and, for expanded clones, a class.

CDR3: CAWSGGTGETDTQYF
DNA: TGTGCCTGGAGTGGTGGGACAGGGGAGACAGATACGCAGTATTTT
size: few
D: TRBD1
V: TRBV30
J: TRBJ2-3

CDR3: CASRPTGSYEQYF
DNA: TGTGCCAGCAGGCCGACAGGGTCCTACGAGCAGTACTTC
size: NA
D: TRBD1
V: TRBV27
J: TRBJ2-7

CDR3: CASSIARPGQQASGANVLTF
DNA: TGTGCCAGTAGTATAGCCAGACCGGGACAACAAGCCTCTGGGGCCAACGTCCTGACTTTC
size: once
D: NA
V: TRBV19
J: TRBJ2-6

CDR3: CASSSRDTSYEQYF
DNA: TGCGCCAGCAGCTCAAGGGACACTTCCTACGAGCAGTACTTC
size: NA
D: NA
V: TRBV4-3
J: TRBJ2-7

CDR3: CASSVGGNTEAFF
DNA: TGTGCCAGCAGCGTAGGGGGGAACACTGAAGCTTTCTTT
size: few
D: NA
V: TRBV6-1
J: TRBJ1-1

CDR3: CASSVRTGLFTDTQYF
DNA: TGTGCCAGCAGTGTCCGGACAGGGCTTTTCACAGATACGCAGTATTTT
size: NA
D: TRBD1
V: TRBV2
J: TRBJ2-3

CDR3: CATSREGLTYEQYF
DNA: TGTGCCACCTCTCGGGAGGGGCTGACCTACGAGCAGTACTTC
size: NA
D: TRBD2
V: TRBV7-6
J: TRBJ2-7

CDR3: CASMKWGGGPKDTQYF
DNA: TGTGCCAGCATGAAGTGGGGCGGGGGGCCGAAGGATACGCAGTATTTT
size: NA
D: TRBD2
V: TRBV7-9
J: TRBJ2-3

CDR3: CASSQDSSGSYEQYF
DNA: TGCGCCAGCAGCCAAGATAGCAGTGGGTCCTACGAGCAGTACTTC
size: once
D: NA
V: TRBV4-3
J: TRBJ2-7

CDR3: CASSILPRTAGGYTF
DNA: TGTGCCAGTAGTATCCTTCCCCGGACAGCCGGCGGCTACACCTTC
size: NA
D: NA
V: TRBV19
J: TRBJ1-2